These T cell receptor beta chains were read from a single sample in a study of CD8 T cells in ankylosing spondylitis. One entry per CDR3 protein, called by TCRdb with MiXCR from the 5' RACE reads. The table lists about 540,000 distinct CDR3 sequences, about 13% of them singletons. The sample comprised blood, either unsorted or a sorted T cell fraction (not recorded which). These receptors all come from a male donor with ankylosing spondylitis. Each CDR3 is given with its conserved first and last residue. D genes are given only for firm matches. Some rows mark clone size as missing; the rest say once, few, many or name a class of expanded clone.

length | J | V | size | D | DNA | CDR3
14 | TRBJ2-1 | TRBV5-1 | few | TRBD2 | TGCGCCAGCAGCTTCCCTAGCGGGAGGGACGAGCAGTTCTTC | CASSFPSGRDEQFF
16 | TRBJ2-1 | TRBV12-3/TRBV12-4 | few | - | TGTGCCAGCAGTTTACTTGAGCTCTGGAGCATCAATGAGCAGTTCTTC | CASSLLELWSINEQFF
15 | TRBJ2-2 | TRBV5-1 | many | TRBD2 | TGCGCCAGCAGCTTGGGCACTAGCGGCACCGGGGAGCTGTTTTTT | CASSLGTSGTGELFF
14 | TRBJ2-7 | TRBV6-1 | - | - | TGTGCCAGCAGCGGACCTTGGACTACGAATGGGCAGTACTTC | CASSGPWTTNGQYF
14 | TRBJ2-5 | TRBV11-2 | few | - | TGTGCCAGCAGCTTAGATCCAGGGCTAGAGACCCAGTACTTC | CASSLDPGLETQYF
14 | TRBJ1-2 | TRBV5-4 | few | - | TGTGCCAGCAGCTTGGACTCAAAGTTCTATGGCTACACCTTC | CASSLDSKFYGYTF
16 | TRBJ2-3 | TRBV27 | few | - | TGTGCCAGCAGCCTCCTTTTGGGGACCGGCACAGATACGCAGTATTTT | CASSLLLGTGTDTQYF
11 | TRBJ1-2 | TRBV29-1 | few | - | TGCAGCGTTGATCAGGGTCATGGCTACACCTTC | CSVDQGHGYTF
14 | TRBJ2-2 | TRBV7-2 | - | - | TGTGCCAGCACCCTGGACGGAGGCACCGGGGAGCTGTTTTTT | CASTLDGGTGELFF
15 | TRBJ1-4 | TRBV11-2 | - | - | TGTGCCAGCAGCCCAAGACACATTCGACGGGAAAAACTGTTTTTT | CASSPRHIRREKLFF
17 | TRBJ2-5 | TRBV7-9 | few | TRBD1 | TGTGCCAGCAGCCCGAACTATGGACAGGGGGCGGGAGAGACCCAGTACTTC | CASSPNYGQGAGETQYF
17 | TRBJ2-6 | TRBV12-3/TRBV12-4 | - | TRBD1 | TGTGCCTGCAGTTCCACGGACAGGGGTAACGTAGCCAACGTCCTGACTTTC | CACSSTDRGNVANVLTF
17 | TRBJ2-3 | TRBV6-2/TRBV6-3 | - | TRBD2 | TGTGCCAGCACCGGACTAGCGGGAGGGCCGGAGGCAGATACGCAGTATTTT | CASTGLAGGPEADTQYF
16 | TRBJ2-1 | TRBV12-3/TRBV12-4 | many | TRBD2 | TGTGCCAGCAGACCTCTCACTAGCGCGCGTTACAATGAGCAGTTCTTC | CASRPLTSARYNEQFF
12 | TRBJ1-1 | TRBV7-9 | - | - | TGTGCCAGCAGCCCGGAGACGAACGAAGCTTTCTTT | CASSPETNEAFF
15 | TRBJ2-1 | TRBV5-1 | many | TRBD1 | TGCGCCAGCAGCTTGGATTCGGGACAGGGGCGGGAGCAGTTCTTC | CASSLDSGQGREQFF
16 | TRBJ1-5 | TRBV6-1 | few | - | TGTGCCAGCAGTGCCGGGACGGGTCGGTGGAATCAGCCCCAGCATTTT | CASSAGTGRWNQPQHF
14 | TRBJ1-2 | TRBV20-1 | few | - | TGCAGTGCTAGACCCCGGGGAGGGTCTGATGGCTACACCTTC | CSARPRGGSDGYTF
14 | TRBJ2-2 | TRBV20-1 | - | - | TGCAGTGCTAAGCAGCAGGGGAACACCGGGGAGCTGTTTTTT | CSAKQQGNTGELFF
16 | TRBJ2-3 | TRBV12-3/TRBV12-4 | - | TRBD2 | TGTGCCAGCAGTCCCGCCGGCGGGAGTTTGTCAGATACGCAGTATTTT | CASSPAGGSLSDTQYF
14 | TRBJ1-1 | TRBV5-1 | few | - | TGCGCCAGCAGCTTGGGCCCCACGAACACTGAAGCTTTCTTT | CASSLGPTNTEAFF
17 | TRBJ2-1 | TRBV20-1 | few | TRBD2 | TGCAGTGCTAGAGGCCTAGCGGGAAGGGACTCCTACAATGAGCAGTTCTTC | CSARGLAGRDSYNEQFF
15 | TRBJ1-1 | TRBV7-9 | - | - | TGTGCCAGCAGCTCTCTGCTGAGAGTGAACACTGAAGCTTTCTTT | CASSSLLRVNTEAFF
15 | TRBJ1-5 | TRBV5-1 | - | - | TGCGCCAGCAGGAGCGAGGGGAATAGCGATCAGCCCCAGCATTTT | CASRSEGNSDQPQHF
15 | TRBJ2-1 | TRBV20-1 | few | TRBD2 | TGCAGTGCTAACGGCGGGAGGGCCTCCTACAATGAGCAGTTCTTC | CSANGGRASYNEQFF
16 | TRBJ1-5 | TRBV7-8 | - | - | TGTGCCAGCAGCTTAGAGGGCAGGCTAAGCAATCAGCCCCAGCATTTT | CASSLEGRLSNQPQHF
11 | TRBJ2-7 | TRBV5-1 | - | - | TGCGCCAGCAGCTTGGGCATGGAGCAGTACTTC | CASSLGMEQYF
13 | TRBJ2-5 | TRBV11-3 | - | - | TGTGCCAGCAGCTTACCTCCCCAAGAGACCCAGTACTTC | CASSLPPQETQYF
16 | TRBJ2-7 | TRBV20-1 | - | - | TGCAGTGCTAGAGGCTCAGGGGCGCGAGATCTAAGAGAGCAGTACTTC | CSARGSGARDLREQYF
13 | TRBJ2-5 | TRBV10-2 | few | TRBD1 | TGCGCCAGCGGGAGGGACAGGGTGGCGACCCAGTACTTC | CASGRDRVATQYF
11 | TRBJ2-1 | TRBV30 | few | - | TGTGCTTCGGACCAGTACAATGAGCAGTTCTTC | CASDQYNEQFF
14 | TRBJ2-1 | TRBV15 | many | - | TGTGCCACCAGCAGAGAAACGGTGGACAATGAGCAGTTCTTC | CATSRETVDNEQFF
13 | TRBJ2-7 | TRBV20-1 | - | - | TGCAGTGCCAGGTTTCGAGGGACCTACGAGCAGTACTTC | CSARFRGTYEQYF
14 | TRBJ2-1 | TRBV6-4 | - | - | TGTGCCAGCAGTGTGGCTGGGAACTACAATGAGCAGTTCTTC | CASSVAGNYNEQFF
16 | TRBJ2-1 | TRBV5-1 | few | TRBD2 | TGCGCCAGCAGCTCGCCGGCGGCGGGAGGGAACCATGAGCAGTTCTTC | CASSSPAAGGNHEQFF
12 | TRBJ2-7 | TRBV29-1 | many | - | TGCAGCGTTTGGGGCATCTCCTACGAGCAGTACTTC | CSVWGISYEQYF
14 | TRBJ2-1 | TRBV9 | few | - | TGTGCCAGCAGCGTAGGAAGCGGAGGCAATGAGCAGTTCTTC | CASSVGSGGNEQFF
14 | TRBJ1-1 | TRBV3-1 | - | TRBD1 | TGTGCCAGCAGCCGGACAGGGGGGGATACTGAAGCTTTCTTT | CASSRTGGDTEAFF
15 | TRBJ2-3 | TRBV25-1 | many | - | TGTGCCAGCCTGGCATCGACGATAATCACAGATACGCAGTATTTT | CASLASTIITDTQYF
13 | TRBJ1-4 | TRBV6-6 | few | - | TGTGCCAGCAGTGGGAGTGCAAATGAAAAACTGTTTTTT | CASSGSANEKLFF
14 | TRBJ1-5 | TRBV10-3 | many | - | TGTGCCATCAGCCTGGACCTTAGCAATCAGCCCCAGCATTTT | CAISLDLSNQPQHF
11 | TRBJ1-2 | TRBV14 | - | TRBD1 | TGTGCCAAGACAGGGGGCGATGGCTACACCTTC | CAKTGGDGYTF
10 | TRBJ2-7 | TRBV6-1 | - | - | TGTGCCACATACCCTTCCGAGCAGTACTTC | CATYPSEQYF
15 | TRBJ2-1 | TRBV7-7 | - | TRBD2 | TGTGCCAGCAGCTTATTAGTAGCGGGAAGCAATGAGCAGTTCTTC | CASSLLVAGSNEQFF
17 | TRBJ2-1 | TRBV11-2 | few | TRBD2 | TGTGCCAGCAGCTTAGATCCGACTAGCGGGACTCGAGCTGAGCAGTTCTTC | CASSLDPTSGTRAEQFF
15 | TRBJ2-3 | TRBV9 | - | TRBD2 | TGTGCCAGCAGCAGGGGGGGACTAGCGGCAGATACGCAGTATTTT | CASSRGGLAADTQYF
14 | TRBJ1-2 | TRBV9 | few | TRBD1 | TGTGCCAGCAGCGGCAGGGGGGCTAACTATGGCTACACCTTC | CASSGRGANYGYTF
15 | TRBJ2-1 | TRBV4-1 | few | TRBD2 | TGCGCCAGCAGCGCAACTAGCGGCTTCTACAATGAGCAGTTCTTC | CASSATSGFYNEQFF
14 | TRBJ1-6 | TRBV20-1 | - | - | TGCAGTGCCGCCGTACAGATTCGGGATTCACCCCTCCACTTT | CSAAVQIRDSPLHF
11 | TRBJ1-1 | TRBV12-3/TRBV12-4 | many | TRBD1 | TGTGCCAGCAGATATCGGACAGGAGCTTTCTTT | CASRYRTGAFF
14 | TRBJ1-5 | TRBV12-3/TRBV12-4 | - | TRBD1 | TGTGCCAGCAGTTCAGACAGGGGCGTAGGACCCCAGCATTTT | CASSSDRGVGPQHF
16 | TRBJ2-5 | TRBV3-1 | few | TRBD2 | TGTGCCAGCAGCCCCGGGACTAGCGGGGGACTTCAGACCCAGTACTTC | CASSPGTSGGLQTQYF